The clone carrying this T cell receptor beta chain was observed a single time. Other nucleotide sequences in the sample specify the same CDR3. The sample comes from a study of shared clonotypes between healthy human individuals. Naive CD8 cells lacked CD45RO, underwent positive selection for CCR7 and left out terminally differentiated effector memory CD45RA+ cells. Germline V CDR1 and CDR2: SGHVS, FNYEAQ. Trimming shortened V by 1 base and J by 0 bases, and 7 bases separated the two germline ends. CDR3 length: 15 amino acids. TCRdb keeps only in-frame clones here, not all; method: immunoSEQ multiplex PCR. The sample has around 2,000,000 clones, roughly 94% seen once.

The sequencing sample was made of naive CD8+ T cells sorted from blood. This clonotype was sampled from a man aged 18-30 years in good health. The chain combines TRBV7-6 with TRBJ1-3; D ambiguous. The CDR3 DNA sequence: TGTGCCAGCAGCTTAGATGGCAGCTCTGGAAACACCATATATTTT. Amino acids: CASSLDGSSGNTIYF.